The T cell receptor beta chain described here comes from a study of OX40 agonist ivuxolimab in advanced cancers. Across the study: From about 23 to 85 years was the age range, with a mean of around 54 years, and roughly 83% were male.

Method: immunoSEQ multiplex PCR; TCRdb's copy keeps in-frame clones and lacks some. Of approximately 76,000 clones in the sample, roughly 90% are singletons; the top ten hold about 10%. The sample in question was CD4+ or CD8+ T cells sorted from blood, obtained in a trial of the OX40 agonist ivuxolimab. The receptor was isolated from an adult with an advanced solid tumor such as melanoma, head and neck, liver or kidney cancer.

The CDR3 sequence: CASSLGPGSNYGYTF. The CDR3 nucleotides are TGCGCCAGCAGCTTGGGCCCAGGGTCGAACTATGGCTACACCTTC. The V gene is TRBV5-1, the J gene TRBJ1-2; perhaps TRBD1 as D (5 bases). Germline CDR1 SGHRS, CDR2 YFSETQ. The CDR3 totals 15 residues. Trimming pared 0 bases from V and 2 bases from J, leaving 11 bases between.